The 23 T cell receptor beta chains reported below all come from one sample, sequenced in a study of blood T cell repertoires in COVID-19 (TCRdb year 2020). Libraries were constructed by the immunoSEQ multiplex PCR assay. TCRdb took over this immuneACCESS table, retaining in-frame rearrangements with V and J assigned. Such tables are incomplete; in checked studies, under half of the missing clones stem from an unresolved V gene, and the remainder is unexplained. This sample is represented by fewer than 200,000 clones; around 78% of them were singletons. The ten largest clones capture 4.4% of the sample. Source material: PBMCs or T cells enriched from blood (not recorded which). These receptors were collected from a woman between 45 and 60 years old who had recovered from COVID-19.

This chain links TRBV2 with TRBJ2-7, with 9 bases that match TRBD1. CDR1 is SNHLY, CDR2 FYNNEI, per germline. V was pared by 6 bases and J by 5 bases, with 2 bases of the junction left unmatched. The CDR3 consists of 12 residues. CDR3 DNA sequence: TGTGCCAGCAGCCGGACAGGGGACGAGCAGTACGTC. Translated, it gives CASSRTGDEQYV.

In regard to this clone: Other DNA sequences within the sample encode an identical CDR3. CDR3 sequence (DNA): TGCAGCGTTCGTAGCGGGAGTGGGAACACCGGGGAGCTGTTTTTT. This sequence encodes CSVRSGSGNTGELFF. The chain carries TRBV29-1 and TRBJ2-2, with 9 bases that match TRBD2. V shed 5 bases and J 1 base; nucleotides not matched to a gene: 5. This CDR3 contains 15 residues. Germline CDR1 and CDR2: SQVTM and ANQGSEA.

In this sample, this clone turned up a few times. The chain carries TRBV28 and TRBJ1-5; D not certain. Trimming pared 6 bases from V and 4 bases from J, leaving 10 bases between. CDR3 size: 13 residues. From germline, CDR1 is MDHEN and CDR2 SYDVKM. CDR3 in DNA: TGTGCCAGCAGATTACGGTGGAATCAGCCCCAGCATTTT. Translating gives CASRLRWNQPQHF.

V is TRBV9 and J is TRBJ2-2; 12 nucleotides match TRBD2. Germline-derived CDR1 and CDR2 are SGDLS and YYNGEE. CDR3 length: 17 residues. The junction had 8 bases not matched to a gene; V was cut back by 2 bases and J by 6 bases. The CDR3 region is CASSVPSTSGSAGELFF. The DNA of the CDR3 is TGTGCCAGCAGCGTCCCTTCGACTAGCGGGAGTGCCGGGGAGCTGTTTTTT.

V and J are TRBV7-9 and TRBJ1-2, with D maybe TRBD1 (5 bases). Trimming removed 5 bases at V and 8 bases at J, with 18 bases between. Germline assignment: CDR1 SEHNR and CDR2 FQNEAQ (reference sequence). The CDR3 is 14 amino acids. In nucleotides, the CDR3 is TGTGCCAGCAGCGCCGCTCTGGGCAGGGAAGGCTACACCTTC. The encoded protein is CASSAALGREGYTF.

The J gene is TRBJ2-1, the V gene TRBV27; TRBD1 aligns across 10 bases. CDR3 length: 17 residues. Germline trimming cut 5 bases from V and 1 base from J; bases unmatched to any gene: 8. CDR1 is MNHEY, CDR2 SMNVEV, per germline (reference sequence). This CDR3 reads CASSQSDRGLSYNEQFF. In DNA form, the CDR3 reads TGTGCCAGCAGTCAATCTGACAGGGGGCTTTCCTACAATGAGCAGTTCTTC.

V gene TRBV6-5 combines with J gene TRBJ2-3; 8 nucleotides agree with TRBD2. In germline, CDR1 is MNHEY, CDR2 SVGAGI. Trimming removed 8 bases from V and 4 bases from J; junction bases left unmatched: 5. The CDR3 has 13 amino acids. As DNA, the CDR3 is TGTGCCAGCGCTAGCGGGCCGGCAGATACGCAGTATTTT. Encoded protein: CASASGPADTQYF.

The gene calls are TRBV19 and TRBJ1-5, with D perhaps TRBD1 (6 bases). The germline V and J ends were trimmed by 4 bases and 6 bases, with 10 bases remaining between them. The germline CDR1 and CDR2 sequences are LNHDA and SQIVND (reference sequence). CDR3 length: 13 residues. Written as DNA, the CDR3 is TGTGCCAGTAGTAGGGGGGGGCCTCAGCCCCAGCATTTT. This encodes CASSRGGPQPQHF.

J is TRBJ1-5 and V is TRBV19, with D possibly TRBD1 on 6 matching bases. The CDR3 totals 13 residues. Germline V CDR1 and CDR2: LNHDA, SQIVND (reference sequence). Trimming removed 8 bases at V and 6 bases at J, with 14 bases between. DNA for the CDR3: TGTGCCAGTTTACAGGGAACGGGTCAGCCCCAGCATTTT. This gives the protein CASLQGTGQPQHF. The whole variable domain, remainder taken from reference TRBV19 and TRBJ1-5, is DGGITQSPKYLFRKEGQNVTLSCEQNLNHDAMYWYRQDPGQGLRLIYYSQIVNDFQKGDIAEGYSVSREKKESFPLTVTSAQKNPTAFYLCASLQGTGQPQHFGDGTRLSIL.

The CDR3 is CASSEGLAGTNEQFF. The CDR3 DNA sequence: TGCGCCAGCAGCGAGGGACTAGCGGGAACCAATGAGCAGTTCTTC. The chain has TRBV5-1 and TRBJ2-1, with 13 bases aligning to TRBD2. Trimming cost V 4 bases and J 6 bases; bases outside gene matches: 4. This CDR3 is 15 amino acids long. The V gene's germline CDR1 is SGHRS and CDR2 YFSETQ.

The chain employs TRBV4-1 and TRBJ1-5; D not resolved. This CDR3 contains 14 residues. Germline CDR1 MGHRA, CDR2 YSYEKL. V dropped 1 base and J dropped 7 bases, with 11 bases sitting between them. CDR3 nucleotide sequence: TGCGCCAGCAGCCAAGGCGGCCGCTTGCAGCCCCAGCATTTT. This translates into CASSQGGRLQPQHF.

J is TRBJ1-3 and V is TRBV12-3 or TRBV12-4; unclear D gene. The CDR3 covers 13 residues. V was pared by 5 bases and J by 1 base, with 6 bases between. As DNA, the CDR3 is TGTGCCAGCAGTCTTCAGTCTGGAAACACCATATATTTT. Translating gives CASSLQSGNTIYF.

The chain uses TRBV12-5 and TRBJ1-2; possibly TRBD1 for D (5 bases). The CDR3 loop spans 15 amino acids. V was shortened by 1 base and J by 8 bases, with 17 bases between the two germline ends. Germline assignment: CDR1 LGHNT and CDR2 FRNRAP. CDR3 sequence: CASGLEGGAPRGYTF. The CDR3 nucleotides are TGTGCTAGTGGTTTGGAGGGCGGGGCCCCCAGGGGCTACACCTTC.

The CDR3 nucleotides read TGTGCCAGCAACTACAGGAATGAGCAGTTCTTC. Translation gives CASNYRNEQFF. The V call is TRBV7-9, the J call TRBJ2-1; tentative D call: TRBD1 (5 bases). V lost 7 bases to trimming and J lost 7 bases, with 8 bases between them. The germline gives CDR1 SEHNR, CDR2 FQNEAQ (reference sequence). The length of the CDR3 is 11 residues.

The J gene is TRBJ1-1, the V gene TRBV18; no firm D call. V was clipped by 3 bases and J by 9 bases, with 14 bases between them. Germline-derived CDR1 and CDR2 are KGHSH and LQKENI. This CDR3 has 13 residues. This chain's CDR3 is CASSPLEVEQAFF. CDR3 coding DNA: TGTGCCAGCTCACCGCTTGAAGTAGAGCAAGCTTTCTTT.

The chain recombines TRBV9 with TRBJ2-1; 12 nucleotides align to TRBD2. V shed 3 bases, J shed 1 base, and the junction held 5 bases outside the gene matches. Germline CDR1 and CDR2: SGDLS and YYNGEE. CDR3 size: 17 residues. The CDR3 loop reads CASSATSGSVSYNEQFF. Written as DNA, the CDR3 is TGTGCCAGCAGCGCGACTAGCGGGAGTGTATCCTACAATGAGCAGTTCTTC.

This chain connects TRBV11-2 to TRBJ1-1; 8 nucleotides line up with TRBD1. From germline, CDR1 is SGHAT and CDR2 FQNNGV. V gave up 0 bases and J gave up 10 bases; unmatched junction bases: 7. CDR3 length equals 14 residues. The chain's CDR3 is CASSLDPGQGAAFF. The DNA for the CDR3 is TGTGCCAGCAGCTTAGATCCCGGCCAGGGGGCAGCTTTCTTT.

The rearrangement links TRBV19 to TRBJ1-2; TRBD1 is a possible D gene (5 bases). Germline CDR1 LNHDA, CDR2 SQIVND (reference sequence). Trimming shortened V by 2 bases and J by 7 bases, and 8 bases separated the two germline ends. The CDR3 runs to 12 residues. CDR3 DNA: TGTGCCAGTAGTATACCCGGGGGTGGCTACACCTTC. Protein product: CASSIPGGGYTF.

This chain uses TRBV7-9 with TRBJ1-2; D remains unclear. The germline CDR1 and CDR2 sequences are SEHNR and FQNEAQ (reference sequence). This CDR3 has 12 residues. V was clipped by 5 bases and J by 6 bases, with 10 bases between them. Written as DNA, the CDR3 is TGTGCCAGCAGCACCTATAGAAATGGCTACACCTTC. Translating gives CASSTYRNGYTF.

This CDR3 is CASSQTGYNEQFF. The CDR3 region has the DNA TGTGCCAGCAGCCAAACAGGCTATAATGAGCAGTTCTTC. V gene TRBV13 combines with J gene TRBJ2-1; D possibly corresponds to TRBD1 (5 bases). The CDR3 is made up of 13 amino acids. Germline V lookup: CDR1 PRHDT, CDR2 FYEKMQ (reference sequence). Trimming removed 5 bases from V and 7 bases from J, with 12 bases in between.

The chain has TRBV5-4 and TRBJ2-7; 8 bases agree with TRBD1. V lost 3 bases and J lost 2; bases outside the gene matches: 19. The CDR3 totals 19 residues. Germline V CDR1 and CDR2: SGHNT, YYREEE (reference sequence). The DNA for the CDR3 is TGTGCCAGCAGCTCCAACAGGGGGTGGGTGCCTGATGCTACCTACGAGCAGTACGTC. This translates into CASSSNRGWVPDATYEQYV.

The chain recombines TRBV4-3 with TRBJ1-5; unclear D gene. V was shortened by 0 bases and J by 9 bases, with 9 bases between the two germline ends. CDR1 and CDR2 from the germline V gene are LGHNA and YSLEER. The CDR3 sequence is 13 residues long. CDR3 DNA sequence: TGCGCCAGCAGCCAAGATTCGAGGATGCCCCAGCATTTT. This codes for CASSQDSRMPQHF.

The J gene is TRBJ1-1, the V gene TRBV18; the D gene is possibly TRBD1 (5 bases). The V gene lost 3 bases and the J gene lost 4 bases, with 12 bases spanning the gap. Germline V gene sequence: CDR1 KGHSH, CDR2 LQKENI. The CDR3 spans 14 residues. The CDR3 sequence is CASSPRRGGTEAFF. Here the CDR3 DNA reads TGTGCCAGCTCACCGAGGAGGGGTGGCACTGAAGCTTTCTTT. Full variable domain (missing parts from reference TRBV18 and TRBJ1-1): NAGVMQNPRHLVRRRGQEARLRCSPMKGHSHVYWYRQLPEEGLKFMVYLQKENIIDESGMPKERFSAEFPKEGPSILRIQQVVRGDSAAYFCASSPRRGGTEAFFGQGTRLTVV.